Listed here are 7 T cell receptor beta chains from one sample, sequenced in a study of T cells in localized non-small cell lung cancer. Sequenced by immunoSEQ multiplex PCR; TCRdb stores in-frame clones only, minus some. Here the sample spans about 53,000 clones, 80% to 85% being singletons. This specimen was peripheral blood mononuclear cells, taken before any cancer treatment. The receptors originated from a man aged 40 to 75 with stage III lung adenocarcinoma.

This clone was seen a handful of times. J is TRBJ2-7 and V is TRBV7-6; unclear D gene. The V end was cut by 5 bases, the J end by 5 bases, with 10 bases between. The V gene's germline CDR1 is SGHVS and CDR2 FNYEAQ. The CDR3 length is 12 residues. Here the CDR3 reads CASSHPLDEQYF. CDR3 sequence (DNA): TGTGCCAGCAGCCACCCCTTGGACGAGCAGTACTTC.

J is TRBJ2-5 and V is TRBV7-9; D is tentatively TRBD1 or TRBD2 (5 bases each). The CDR3 consists of 13 residues. V lost 5 bases, J lost 3 bases, and 10 bases lay in between. The germline gives CDR1 SEHNR, CDR2 FQNEAQ (reference sequence). CDR3 bases: TGTGCCAGCAGCCAGAGAGGGGAAGAGACCCAGTACTTC. Translated, it gives CASSQRGEETQYF.

The V gene is TRBV10-2, the J gene TRBJ2-4; D may match TRBD1 or TRBD2 (6 bases each). V shed 0 bases and J shed 1 base, with 10 bases lying between them. The germline V gene has CDR1 WSHSY and CDR2 SAAADI. The length of the CDR3 is 16 residues. The CDR3 reads CASSESEGGAKNIQYF. In DNA, the CDR3 is TGCGCCAGCAGTGAGTCTGAAGGGGGGGCCAAAAACATTCAGTACTTC.

This clone was recorded once. V and J are TRBV6-5 and TRBJ1-5; D is uncertain. Per the germline V gene, CDR1 is MNHEY and CDR2 is SVGAGI. CDR3 length: 13 residues. V was cut by 6 bases and J by 10 bases, with 16 bases left in between. This CDR3 reads CASRTGRFQPQHF. CDR3 DNA sequence: TGTGCCAGCAGAACCGGACGGTTTCAACCCCAGCATTTT.

The chain employs TRBV27 and TRBJ2-7; D unresolved. Between the trimmed V and J ends, which lost 5 bases and 2 bases, there was a span of 13 bases. Germline V gives CDR1 MNHEY, CDR2 SMNVEV (reference sequence). The CDR3 is 14 residues long. CDR3 in amino acids: CASSLFGSTYEQYF. The DNA for the CDR3 is TGTGCCAGCAGTCTCTTCGGTAGTACCTACGAGCAGTACTTC.

The chain is built from TRBV11-1 and TRBJ1-4; D is possibly TRBD1 (6 bases). Germline V lookup: CDR1 SGHAT, CDR2 FQDESV (reference sequence). The V end lost 5 bases, the J end lost 4 bases, and 11 bases lay between the germline ends. The CDR3 runs 14 residues. Here the CDR3 reads CASSPGASNEKLFF. The CDR3, as DNA: TGTGCCAGCAGCCCAGGGGCCAGTAATGAAAAACTGTTTTTT.

This chain links TRBV9 with TRBJ1-1; the D is unclear. V lost 5 bases and J 1 base, leaving 9 bases between the germline ends. Germline-derived CDR1 and CDR2 are SGDLS and YYNGEE. The CDR3 loop spans 13 amino acids. This chain's CDR3 is CASSETGNTEAFF. The DNA of the CDR3 is TGTGCCAGCAGTGAAACCGGGAACACTGAAGCTTTCTTT. The full variable domain, in which reference TRBV9 and TRBJ1-1 provide the parts outside the CDR3, is DSGVTQTPKHLITATGQRVTLRCSPRSGDLSVYWYQQSLDQGLQFLIQYYNGEERAKGNILERFSAQQFPDLHSELNLSSLELGDSALYFCASSETGNTEAFFGQGTRLTVV.